This record looks at one T cell receptor (beta chain) sequence and its context. The antigen remains unidentified. Primers included in the PCR were 60 Vbeta and 13 Jbeta primers. Produced via immunoSEQ multiplex PCR; TCRdb's table is partial and in-frame only. The sample holds around 140,000 clones. This entry is derived from a study of cytomegalovirus exposure and HLA in healthy donors. General study findings and limits: In vitro data verified three CMV-associated chains as specific for CMV antigens. TCR beta V- and J-gene trimming was later associated with a missense DCLRE1C variant.

The CDR3 extends over 16 amino acids. The germline gives CDR1 SGDLS, CDR2 YYNGEE. The V segment lost 4 bases and the J segment 0 bases; nucleotides outside the gene matches: 9. V is TRBV9 and J is TRBJ1-1, with 7 positions matching TRBD1. The TCR comes from a woman aged 45 to 65 in good health and CMV-seronegative. Sequences were obtained from PBMCs. The CDR3 DNA sequence: TGTGCCAGCAGCCGACAGGGCAAGTGGATGAACACTGAAGCTTTCTTT. The encoded protein is CASSRQGKWMNTEAFF.